This T cell receptor beta chain was obtained from a study of blood T cells in healthy people across ages. Next came a second PCR, run for about 6 to 12 cycles, which used a sample-barcoded 5' primer along with a J-beta primer mix. Via MiXCR, TCRdb re-called the 5' RACE reads, giving one row per CDR3 protein. In the table there are some 1.5 million distinct CDR3 sequences, 28% of which are singletons. CDR1 SNHLY and CDR2 FYNNEI come from the germline V gene. The CDR3 extends over 15 amino acids. Losses at the gene ends were 4 bases for V and 6 bases for J; bases not matched to a gene: 8. This clonotype originated in a young woman in good health. The chain is built from TRBV2 and TRBJ2-7, with 11 bases identical to TRBD2. Specimen: blood. The CDR3 here is CASSGVGLAGGEQYF. The CDR3 DNA reads as TGTGCCAGCAGTGGAGTCGGACTAGCGGGTGGCGAGCAGTACTTC. The full variable domain, completed using reference TRBV2 and TRBJ2-7, is EPEVTQTPSHQVTQMGQEVILRCVPISNHLYFYWYRQILGQKVEFLVSFYNNEISEKSEIFDDQFSVERPDGSNFTLKIRSTKLEDSAMYFCASSGVGLAGGEQYFGPGTRLTVT.